The T cell receptor beta chain described here comes from a study of CD8 T cells in ankylosing spondylitis. Germline V gene sequence: CDR1 DFQATT, CDR2 SNEGSKA (reference sequence). The junction had 5 bases not matched to a gene; V was cut back by 0 bases and J by 0 bases. The CDR3 loop spans 18 amino acids. Regarding this clonotype: The antigen is undetermined.

Study-level results: Reports say disease-linked clones showed up significantly more in matched ankylosing spondylitis synovial fluid. Reactive arthritis synovial fluid and blood were previously reported to contain some motif variants. A TCR beta motif of roughly 8 highly homologous variants seemed to mark ankylosing spondylitis blood.

As the method for making TCR beta libraries, quantitative 5'-RACE with molecular barcodes was used. TCRdb processed the 5' RACE reads anew with MiXCR; each CDR3 protein has one entry. The sample comprises roughly 200,000 distinct CDR3 sequences, 9.5% to 15% of which are singletons, and about 15% rests with the top ten. Sequencing was done on a sample of blood, either unsorted or a sorted T cell fraction (not recorded which). This receptor was identified in a male donor with ankylosing spondylitis or in good health (not recorded which). The V and J genes are TRBV20-1 and TRBJ2-1; 13 bases are a match to TRBD2. CDR3 nucleotides: TGCAGTGCTAGAGAACTAGCGGGGGGGATAAGCTCCTACAATGAGCAGTTCTTC. Translation: CSARELAGGISSYNEQFF.